Following are 32 T cell receptor beta chains from one sample sequenced in a study of cytotoxic CD8 clonotypes in ibrutinib-treated CLL. The assay was immunoSEQ multiplex PCR, and TCRdb's table has in-frame clones only and misses some. The sample contains roughly 23,000 clones, about 68% of which appear only once. The sequencing here drew on PBMCs, taken before ibrutinib treatment. Receptor source: a human donor with chronic lymphocytic leukemia.

The V gene is TRBV9, the J gene TRBJ1-2; D not resolved. Germline lookup yields CDR1 SGDLS and CDR2 YYNGEE. Trimming took off 0 bases at V and 6 bases at J, with 3 bases between the two ends. The CDR3 has 11 amino acids. The CDR3 is CASSVGNGYTF. The CDR3 nucleotides read TGTGCCAGCAGCGTAGGGAATGGCTACACCTTC. The variable domain in full, with the rest retrieved from reference TRBV9 and TRBJ1-2, is DSGVTQTPKHLITATGQRVTLRCSPRSGDLSVYWYQQSLDQGLQFLIQYYNGEERAKGNILERFSAQQFPDLHSELNLSSLELGDSALYFCASSVGNGYTFGSGTRLTVV.

V and J are TRBV7-2 and TRBJ2-2; weak D call: TRBD1 (6 bases). V gave up 2 bases and J gave up 2 bases, with 12 bases separating them. The germline V gene has CDR1 SGHTA and CDR2 FQGNSA. CDR3 size: 16 residues. The DNA for the CDR3 is TGTGCCAGCAGCTTATGGGGGCAGGGCAACACCGGGGAGCTGTTTTTT. The encoded protein is CASSLWGQGNTGELFF. The full variable domain, in which reference TRBV7-2 and TRBJ2-2 provide the parts outside the CDR3, is GAGVSQSPSNKVTEKGKDVELRCDPISGHTALYWYRQSLGQGLEFLIYFQGNSAPDKSGLPSDRFSAERTGGSVSTLTIQRTQQEDSAVYLCASSLWGQGNTGELFFGEGSRLTVL.

The chain links TRBV27 to TRBJ2-1; no clear D gene. Trimming left V 7 bases short and J 9 bases short, with 16 bases between. Germline CDR1 and CDR2: MNHEY and SMNVEV (reference sequence). The CDR3 extends over 13 amino acids. CDR3 bases: TGTGCCAGCACCTGGTCCCCTTTGGGTGAGCAGTTCTTC. This gives the protein CASTWSPLGEQFF.

The rearrangement joins TRBV7-2 to TRBJ1-1, with 9 bases aligning to TRBD1. Germline CDR1 is SGHTA and CDR2 is FQGNSA. J was trimmed by 2 bases and V by 5 bases; bases with no gene match: 3. CDR3 length equals 14 residues. As DNA, the CDR3 is TGTGCCAGCAGCCCACAGGGGGCCAACACTGAAGCTTTCTTT. Its protein is CASSPQGANTEAFF.

The chain employs TRBV6-1 and TRBJ2-7; 8 bases align to TRBD1. In germline, CDR1 is MNHNS, CDR2 SASEGT. CDR3 length: 16 residues. V lost 2 bases and J lost 1; bases outside the gene matches: 7. In DNA, the CDR3 is TGTGCCAGCAGTGAATGGGGGGACAGGCGATCCTACGAGCAGTACTTC. Its translation: CASSEWGDRRSYEQYF.

CDR3 DNA sequence: TGTGCCAGCAGTCGGGTTCAGGCGAACACTGAAGCTTTCTTT. Translated: CASSRVQANTEAFF. The chain joins TRBV6-5 to TRBJ1-1; unclear D gene. Trimming took 5 bases from V and 1 from J, leaving 11 bases between them. The CDR3 covers 14 residues. CDR1 is MNHEY, CDR2 SVGAGI, per germline.

In its sample, this clone was seen once. The genes are TRBV4-2 and TRBJ2-2; D ambiguous. The length of the CDR3 is 12 residues. The V end lost 1 base, the J end lost 5 bases, and 2 bases lay between the germline ends. In germline, CDR1 is LGHNA, CDR2 YNFKEQ. CDR3 coding DNA: TGTGCCAGCAGCCAAGTGACCGGGGAGCTGTTTTTT. It codes for CASSQVTGELFF.

The chain uses TRBV28 and TRBJ2-5, with a weak D call TRBD2 (7 bases). Germline loops: CDR1 MDHEN, CDR2 SYDVKM. The V gene lost 3 bases and the J gene lost 1 base, with 12 bases spanning the gap. The length of the CDR3 is 15 residues. The CDR3: CASSLGGLAQETQYF. The CDR3 DNA is TGTGCCAGCAGTTTGGGGGGGCTTGCCCAAGAGACCCAGTACTTC.

The V gene is TRBV28, the J gene TRBJ2-7, with 10 bases identical to TRBD1. This CDR3 is 15 amino acids long. Germline V CDR1 and CDR2: MDHEN, SYDVKM. Germline trimming cut 0 bases from V and 3 bases from J; bases unmatched to any gene: 2. The CDR3 spells CASSLWGTGVYEQYF. CDR3 in DNA: TGTGCCAGCAGTTTATGGGGGACAGGGGTCTACGAGCAGTACTTC.

V gene TRBV5-4 combines with J gene TRBJ2-1; 14 positions match TRBD2. The CDR3 has 15 residues. V was pared by 4 bases and J by 7 bases, with 4 bases of the junction left unmatched. CDR1 is SGHNT and CDR2 is YYREEE in the germline V gene (reference sequence). The CDR3 nucleotides read TGTGCCAGCAGCATAGGACTAGCGGGAGGAAATGAGCAGTTCTTC. Residues: CASSIGLAGGNEQFF.

This chain links TRBV13 with TRBJ2-3; TRBD2 aligns across 15 bases. V gave up 0 bases and J gave up 5 bases; unmatched junction bases: 3. Germline V gene data show CDR1 as PRHDT and CDR2 as FYEKMQ (reference sequence). This CDR3 has 17 residues. This chain's CDR3 is CASSLGGLAGGGDTQYF. For the CDR3, the DNA is TGTGCCAGCAGCTTAGGCGGACTAGCGGGAGGGGGAGATACGCAGTATTTT.

The chain has TRBV2 and TRBJ2-7, with D possibly TRBD2 on 6 matching bases. Trimming stripped 6 bases from V and 0 bases from J, with 12 bases between. Germline V gene lookup returns CDR1 SNHLY and CDR2 FYNNEI. This CDR3 is built from 14 residues. The CDR3 DNA reads as TGTGCCAGCAGCGGGGAGGACTCCTCCTACGAGCAGTACTTC. This gives the protein CASSGEDSSYEQYF. Using reference TRBV2 and TRBJ2-7 for the parts outside the CDR3, the full variable domain is EPEVTQTPSHQVTQMGQEVILRCVPISNHLYFYWYRQILGQKVEFLVSFYNNEISEKSEIFDDQFSVERPDGSNFTLKIRSTKLEDSAMYFCASSGEDSSYEQYFGPGTRLTVT.

The CDR3 DNA reads as TGTGCCAGCAGCGTCCCGGGACAGGGGGATCGAACTTACGAGCAGTACTTC. It specifies CASSVPGQGDRTYEQYF. The chain is built from TRBV2 and TRBJ2-7, with 11 bases lining up with TRBD1. This CDR3 contains 17 residues. Germline CDR1 and CDR2: SNHLY and FYNNEI. J gave up 4 bases and V 6 bases, and 14 bases lay outside the gene matches.

The rearrangement uses TRBV19 and TRBJ2-3; TRBD1 matches at 8 bases. This CDR3 is 14 amino acids long. After removal of 7 bases from V and 4 bases from J, the junction contained 7 bases not matched to a gene. Germline V lookup: CDR1 LNHDA, CDR2 SQIVND (reference sequence). The chain's CDR3 is CASKTGASADTQYF. As DNA, the CDR3 is TGTGCCAGTAAGACAGGGGCTTCGGCAGATACGCAGTATTTT. Full variable domain (missing parts from reference TRBV19 and TRBJ2-3): DGGITQSPKYLFRKEGQNVTLSCEQNLNHDAMYWYRQDPGQGLRLIYYSQIVNDFQKGDIAEGYSVSREKKESFPLTVTSAQKNPTAFYLCASKTGASADTQYFGPGTRLTVL.

There are a few counts of this clone. The chain carries TRBV18 and TRBJ2-5, with D possibly matching TRBD1 (5 bases). The CDR3 totals 14 residues. V was cut by 0 bases and J by 2 bases, with 7 bases left in between. Germline V CDR1 and CDR2: KGHSH, LQKENI. The CDR3 protein is CASSPPSGQETQYF. The DNA for the CDR3 is TGTGCCAGCTCACCACCGTCAGGGCAAGAGACCCAGTACTTC.

The J gene is TRBJ2-3, the V gene TRBV9, with TRBD1 matching over 11 bases. Trimming took 1 base from V and 3 from J; bases not matched to a gene: 7. There are 17 residues in the CDR3. CDR1 and CDR2 from the germline V gene are SGDLS and YYNGEE. The CDR3 region is CASSVNPGTGGTDTQYF. For the CDR3, the DNA is TGTGCCAGCAGCGTAAATCCCGGGACAGGGGGGACAGATACGCAGTATTTT.

This clone was observed a single time. V gene TRBV4-1 combines with J gene TRBJ2-7; D unclear. There are 14 residues in the CDR3. Germline lookup yields CDR1 MGHRA and CDR2 YSYEKL. V was shortened by 1 base and J by 0 bases, with 7 bases between the two germline ends. The chain's CDR3 is CASSQAPNSYEQYF. The CDR3 region has the DNA TGCGCCAGCAGCCAAGCGCCGAACTCCTACGAGCAGTACTTC.

This chain uses TRBV13 with TRBJ2-7, with 10 bases matching TRBD1. V lost 4 bases to trimming and J lost 5 bases; unmatched junction nucleotides: 14. CDR3 size: 17 residues. Germline CDR1 and CDR2: PRHDT and FYEKMQ (reference sequence). For the CDR3, the DNA is TGTGCCAGCAGCTCGGGGACAGGGGAAAGCGGGTATCACGAGCAGTACTTC. Amino acids: CASSSGTGESGYHEQYF.

This chain uses TRBV6-1 with TRBJ1-5; D ambiguous. Germline V gene sequence: CDR1 MNHNS, CDR2 SASEGT. This CDR3 is built from 17 residues. The V end lost 2 bases, the J end lost 2 bases, and 16 bases lay between the germline ends. The CDR3 coding sequence is TGTGCCAGCAGTGAACGGATTGTAGGGTACGGCAATCAGCCCCAGCATTTT. It codes for CASSERIVGYGNQPQHF.

The chain is built from TRBV7-8 and TRBJ2-7, with TRBD2 matching 7 bases. V shed 1 base and J 0 bases; nucleotides not matched to a gene: 6. Germline V lookup: CDR1 SGHVS, CDR2 FQNEAQ. This CDR3 has 16 residues. For the CDR3, the DNA is TGTGCCAGCAGCTTAGTTCTAGCGGAAAGCTCCTACGAGCAGTACTTC. Encoded protein: CASSLVLAESSYEQYF.

As DNA, the CDR3 is TGCAGCGCCCGCCAGTCACGGACAGGGAGCGAAAAACTGTTTTTT. It specifies CSARQSRTGSEKLFF. The chain combines TRBV29-1 with TRBJ1-4, with 8 nucleotides matching TRBD1. From germline, CDR1 is SQVTM and CDR2 ANQGSEA. The CDR3 is 15 amino acids. V dropped 7 bases and J dropped 8; count of bases not matched to a gene: 15.

The V call is TRBV9, the J call TRBJ2-7; tentatively, D is TRBD2 (6 bases). V lost 0 bases to trimming and J lost 2 bases, with 9 bases between them. The CDR3 contains 14 residues. Germline CDR1 SGDLS, CDR2 YYNGEE. CDR3 DNA: TGTGCCAGCAGCGTAGGTGGCGGGGCCTACGAGCAGTACTTC. Its translation: CASSVGGGAYEQYF.

The V and J genes are TRBV7-3 and TRBJ2-5, with no clear D. The V end was cut by 5 bases, the J end by 0 bases, with 7 bases between. The germline V gene has CDR1 SGHTA and CDR2 FQGTGA. The CDR3 extends over 13 amino acids. The CDR3 is CASSDGNQETQYF. CDR3 bases: TGTGCCAGCAGCGATGGCAACCAAGAGACCCAGTACTTC.

This clone has a handful of counts. This chain's CDR3 is CATSRGGDLSGANVLTF. The CDR3 region has the DNA TGTGCCACCAGCAGAGGGGGCGACCTCTCTGGGGCCAACGTCCTGACTTTC. The chain employs TRBV15 and TRBJ2-6; perhaps TRBD1 as D (5 bases). The CDR3 has 17 amino acids. Germline CDR1 reads LNHNV; CDR2 reads YYDKDF (reference sequence). Trimming removed 1 base from V and 0 bases from J, with 10 bases in between.

The chain employs TRBV28 and TRBJ1-1; D might be TRBD1 (5 bases). V was clipped by 7 bases and J by 0 bases, with 9 bases between them. Germline CDR1 MDHEN, CDR2 SYDVKM. The CDR3 contains 13 residues. For the CDR3, the DNA is TGTGCCAGCACCCGACAGATGAACACTGAAGCTTTCTTT. It translates to CASTRQMNTEAFF.

This clone was picked up a small number of times. The V and J genes are TRBV28 and TRBJ2-7; a possible D gene is TRBD2 (5 bases). This CDR3 spans 13 amino acids. CDR1 is MDHEN, CDR2 SYDVKM, per germline. The V gene lost 5 bases and the J gene lost 5 bases, with 13 bases spanning the gap. The CDR3 DNA reads as TGTGCCAGCAGTCACCGTTCGGAGGACGAGCAGTACTTC. This sequence encodes CASSHRSEDEQYF. The full variable domain, in which reference TRBV28 and TRBJ2-7 provide the parts outside the CDR3, is DVKVTQSSRYLVKRTGEKVFLECVQDMDHENMFWYRQDPGLGLRLIYFSYDVKMKEKGDIPEGYSVSREKKERFSLILESASTNQTSMYLCASSHRSEDEQYFGPGTRLTVT.

CDR3 amino acids: CATRVGVSYEQYF. The CDR3 DNA reads TGTGCCACTCGAGTAGGGGTCTCCTACGAGCAGTACTTC. This chain links TRBV28 with TRBJ2-7, with a weak D call TRBD1 (5 bases). In germline, CDR1 is MDHEN, CDR2 SYDVKM. Trimming pared 10 bases from V and 0 bases from J, leaving 13 bases between. The CDR3 covers 13 residues.

The genes are TRBV30 and TRBJ1-2; D remains ambiguous. The length of the CDR3 is 11 residues. Germline assignment: CDR1 GTSNPN and CDR2 SVGIG (reference sequence). The germline V and J ends were trimmed by 4 bases and 5 bases, with 8 bases remaining between them. The CDR3 bases are TGTGCCTGGACAGAGCAGTATGGCTACACCTTC. Translated: CAWTEQYGYTF.

In its sample, this clone was seen a few times. The rearrangement uses TRBV15 and TRBJ2-5, with D possibly matching TRBD2 (6 bases). Germline-derived CDR1 and CDR2 are LNHNV and YYDKDF (reference sequence). The CDR3 has 16 amino acids. V was shortened by 1 base and J by 2 bases, with 14 bases between the two germline ends. Here the CDR3 DNA reads TGTGCCACCAGCAGAGTGGAGGGGCAGATTCAAGAGACCCAGTACTTC. The encoded protein is CATSRVEGQIQETQYF.

The chain links TRBV9 to TRBJ2-7; D is possibly TRBD1 or TRBD2 (5 bases each). This CDR3 spans 15 amino acids. Germline V gene lookup returns CDR1 SGDLS and CDR2 YYNGEE. The V end lost 4 bases, the J end lost 0 bases, and 14 bases lay between the germline ends. The CDR3 loop reads CASSRTSTASYEQYF. CDR3 DNA sequence: TGTGCCAGCAGCCGGACTTCGACAGCCTCCTACGAGCAGTACTTC. The whole variable domain, filled in from reference TRBV9 and TRBJ2-7, reads DSGVTQTPKHLITATGQRVTLRCSPRSGDLSVYWYQQSLDQGLQFLIQYYNGEERAKGNILERFSAQQFPDLHSELNLSSLELGDSALYFCASSRTSTASYEQYFGPGTRLTVT.

In the case of this clone: Germline is not matched at one junction end, which may reflect a read error. J is TRBJ2-1 and V is TRBV6-5, with D perhaps given as TRBD1 or TRBD2 (5 bases each). Germline CDR1 and CDR2: MNHEY and SVGAGI. The CDR3 runs 13 residues. CDR3 nucleotide sequence: TGTGCCAGCAGTGACTCGGGGCTTAGTGAGCAGTTCTTC. Its translation is CASSDSGLSEQFF.

This chain connects TRBV9 to TRBJ2-1; no firm D call. CDR1 SGDLS and CDR2 YYNGEE come from the germline V gene. The CDR3 consists of 15 residues. V lost 3 bases and J lost 5, with 15 bases in between. The CDR3 bases are TGTGCCAGCAGCGCGACAAGTCAGTCGGACAATGAGCAGTTCTTC. Translation gives CASSATSQSDNEQFF.